This TCR beta chain was profiled in a study of graft-versus-host responses after intestinal transplantation. Generated by immunoSEQ multiplex PCR, the TCRdb table keeps only in-frame clones and is missing some. The data hold fewer than 120,000 clones, with approximately 92% observed a single time. The CDR3 consists of 14 residues. CDR1 and CDR2 from the germline V gene are SEHNR and FQNEAQ (reference sequence). V trimming: 2 bases; J trimming: 3 bases; junction bases outside the gene matches: 3. As for this clone: Its specificity is unknown.

Study results and limitations: Across patients carrying graft-donor T cell macrochimerism, allografts held high graft-versus-host to host-versus-graft clonal ratios.

The specimen comprised unstimulated CD8+ T cells sorted from spleen or lymph node cells, sampled before intestinal transplant. The TCR comes from a human donor who received an intestinal transplant. The chain links TRBV7-9 to TRBJ2-7; the match to TRBD1 covers 8 bases. CDR3 coding DNA: TGTGCCAGCAGCTTAATCACAGGGGGCTACGAGCAGTACTTC. This encodes CASSLITGGYEQYF. Full variable domain (rest looked up from reference TRBV7-9 and TRBJ2-7): DTGVSQNPRHKITKRGQNVTFRCDPISEHNRLYWYRQTLGQGPEFLTYFQNEAQLEKSRLLSDRFSAERPKGSFSTLEIQRTEQGDSAMYLCASSLITGGYEQYFGPGTRLTVT.